This T cell receptor (beta chain) was captured by sequencing in a study of blood T cells in healthy people across ages. Study-wide findings and caveats: The long-lived group displayed more naive CD4+ cells, plus higher diversity, than the aged donors did. CMV status of donors was unknown, possibly confounding expanded clonotype changes. Estimated diversity, derived from one million T cells, was regarded as an underestimate.

With a J-beta primer mix and a sample-barcoded 5' primer, a second PCR ran roughly 7 to 11 cycles. TCRdb ran MiXCR on the 5' RACE reads and lists one entry per CDR3 protein. The sample shows 450,000 to 700,000 distinct CDR3 sequences, 27% of them seen only once. This clonotype was picked up a small number of times. What it binds is unknown. The CDR3 is made up of 12 amino acids. Trimming took off 4 bases at V and 4 bases at J, with 8 bases between the two ends. Germline V gene data show CDR1 as SGHRS and CDR2 as YFSETQ. V gene TRBV5-1 combines with J gene TRBJ1-1; no firm D call. The specimen was blood. The source is a woman in her seventies in good health. The CDR3 DNA is TGCGCCAGCAGCGCGGGTTCCACTGAAGCTTTCTTT. Its translation is CASSAGSTEAFF.